This T cell receptor beta chain appears in the sequencing data of a study of OX40 agonist ivuxolimab in advanced cancers. Findings and limits, study-wide: In general, CD8+ T cells held more expanded clones than CD4+ did, on average.

The table came from immunoSEQ multiplex PCR; TCRdb's copy has only in-frame clones and leaves some out. The sample shows 100,000 or so clones, 75% to 95% of them seen only once. Points on this clone: The target antigen is unknown.

CDR1 is SGHRS and CDR2 is YFSETQ in the germline V gene. The CDR3 is 15 residues long. V was trimmed by 4 bases and J by 0 bases, leaving 12 bases between them. The sequencing here drew on CD4+ or CD8+ T cells sorted from blood, taken in a trial of the OX40 agonist ivuxolimab. The TCR originated in an adult with an advanced solid tumor such as melanoma, head and neck, liver or kidney cancer. V and J are TRBV5-1 and TRBJ2-3; D may be TRBD1 or TRBD2 (5 bases each). CDR3 sequence reads: CASSGRDASTDTQYF. DNA of the CDR3: TGCGCCAGCAGCGGCCGGGACGCCAGCACAGATACGCAGTATTTT.